This T cell receptor (beta chain) was recovered during a study of control samples from healthy donors and cancer patients. V gave up 1 base and J gave up 1 base, with 13 bases separating them. The CDR3 has 16 residues. Germline V lookup: CDR1 LGHNA, CDR2 YNFKEQ. Assay used: immunoSEQ multiplex PCR; TCRdb lists only in-frame clones, some missing. The top ten clones hold over 2.5% of a sample with under 150,000 clones, 93% of them seen once. The receptor was derived from a man between 25 and 39 years old in good health. Sequenced sample: blood. The chain joins TRBV4-2 to TRBJ1-2; D remains unclear. The CDR3 region has the DNA TGTGCCAGCAGCCAAGGGGCCCCGGGATTTAACTATGGCTACACCTTC. Its protein is CASSQGAPGFNYGYTF.